This entry lists 7 T cell receptor beta chains sequenced from one sample in a study of post-analysis software for immune sequencing data. Whole-study results and caveats: Patients used about five TRBV segments, including TRBV5-6, TRBV5-1 and TRBV20-1, more often than controls.

Their antigen targets remain unknown. TCR beta libraries were prepared from cDNA with unique molecular identifiers. From the PCR reads, TCRdb called clonotypes with MiXCR, one entry per CDR3 protein. This table has hundreds of thousands of distinct CDR3 sequences, 30% appearing once. Sequenced input: blood. The source of these receptors is a girl aged 5 to 17 with multiple sclerosis.

On this clonotype: Given a much more abundant clone one base away, this may be a read error. This chain links TRBV5-5 with TRBJ2-1; 10 nucleotides align to TRBD2. The V gene end was trimmed by 4 bases and the J gene end by 6 bases; junction bases not matched to a gene: 10. CDR1 is SGHKS, CDR2 YYEKEE, per germline (reference sequence). The CDR3 extends over 16 amino acids. CDR3 bases: TGTGCCAGCAGCACAACCGGGACTAGCGCAAGCAATGAGCAGTTCTTC. Amino acids: CASSTTGTSASNEQFF. The full variable domain, rest sourced from reference TRBV5-5 and TRBJ2-1, is DAGVTQSPTHLIKTRGQQVTLRCSPISGHKSVSWYQQVLGQGPQFIFQYYEKEERGRGNFPDRFSARQFPNYSSELNVNALLLGDSALYLCASSTTGTSASNEQFFGPGTRLTVL.

The sample holds one count of this clonotype. The chain carries TRBV10-3 and TRBJ2-7, with TRBD1 matching 8 bases. J was trimmed by 2 bases and V by 6 bases; bases with no gene match: 3. The CDR3 extends over 13 amino acids. Germline CDR1 reads ENHRY; CDR2 reads SYGVKD. CDR3 in amino acids: CAISSGQAYEQYF. The CDR3 DNA sequence: TGTGCCATCAGCTCGGGACAGGCCTACGAGCAGTACTTC.

The J gene is TRBJ2-3, the V gene TRBV20-1; 7 bases are a match to TRBD2. CDR1 DFQATT and CDR2 SNEGSKA come from the germline V gene (reference sequence). V was clipped by 3 bases and J by 4 bases; unmatched bases: 4. The CDR3 is made up of 13 amino acids. CDR3 nucleotides: TGCAGTGCTAGTGGGAGGGTCCCAGATACGCAGTATTTT. Its protein is CSASGRVPDTQYF.

The V and J genes are TRBV5-4 and TRBJ1-1; D is perhaps TRBD1 (6 bases). The V gene lost 7 bases and the J gene lost 4 bases, with 20 bases spanning the gap. CDR1 and CDR2 (germline): SGHNT, YYREEE (reference sequence). This CDR3 is 15 amino acids long. The CDR3 region is CASGSRGGLGTEAFF. In nucleotides, the CDR3 is TGTGCCAGCGGCTCACGGGGGGGGCTAGGCACTGAAGCTTTCTTT.

This sequence joins TRBV20-1 and TRBJ2-1; TRBD2 matches at 7 bases. V dropped 4 bases and J dropped 2; count of bases not matched to a gene: 8. Germline V gene sequence: CDR1 DFQATT, CDR2 SNEGSKA (reference sequence). This CDR3 is built from 15 residues. In DNA form, the CDR3 reads TGCAGTGCTAATCCCTGGGGGGGGGCCTACAATGAGCAGTTCTTC. Protein product: CSANPWGGAYNEQFF.

This clonotype was observed many times. The genes are TRBV6-1 and TRBJ2-1, with D possibly matching TRBD2 (5 bases). The CDR3 spans 12 residues. The germline CDR1 and CDR2 sequences are MNHNS and SASEGT. The V gene lost 5 bases and the J gene lost 9 bases, with 11 bases spanning the gap. The CDR3 region has the DNA TGTGCCAGCAGTCCGAGTCGGGGTGAGCAGTTCTTC. This codes for CASSPSRGEQFF.

This clonotype was counted between two and nine times. CDR3 sequence: CATSREGTDYNEQFF. CDR3 DNA sequence: TGTGCCACCAGCAGAGAGGGGACGGACTACAATGAGCAGTTCTTC. The V and J genes are TRBV15 and TRBJ2-1; D is tentatively TRBD1 or TRBD2 (5 bases each). The CDR3 length is 15 residues. The germline gives CDR1 LNHNV, CDR2 YYDKDF (reference sequence). V lost 0 bases and J 3 bases, leaving 9 bases between the germline ends.